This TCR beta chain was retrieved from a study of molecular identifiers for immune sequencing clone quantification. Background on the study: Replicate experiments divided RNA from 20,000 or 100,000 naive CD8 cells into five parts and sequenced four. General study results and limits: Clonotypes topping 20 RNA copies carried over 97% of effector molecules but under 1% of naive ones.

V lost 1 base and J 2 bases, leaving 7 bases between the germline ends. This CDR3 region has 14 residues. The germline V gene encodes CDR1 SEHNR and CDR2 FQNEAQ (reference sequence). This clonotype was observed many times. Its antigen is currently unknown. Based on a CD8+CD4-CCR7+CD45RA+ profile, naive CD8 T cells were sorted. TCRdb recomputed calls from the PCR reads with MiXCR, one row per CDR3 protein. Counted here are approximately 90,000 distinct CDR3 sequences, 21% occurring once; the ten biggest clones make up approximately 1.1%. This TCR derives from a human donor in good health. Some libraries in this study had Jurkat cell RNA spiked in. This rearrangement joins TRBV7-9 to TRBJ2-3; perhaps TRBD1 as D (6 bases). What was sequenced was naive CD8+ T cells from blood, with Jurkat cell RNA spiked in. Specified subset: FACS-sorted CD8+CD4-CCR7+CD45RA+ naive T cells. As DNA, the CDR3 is TGTGCCAGCAGCTTAGGGGACAACACAGATACGCAGTATTTT. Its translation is CASSLGDNTDTQYF. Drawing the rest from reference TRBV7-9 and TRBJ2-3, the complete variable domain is DTGVSQNPRHKITKRGQNVTFRCDPISEHNRLYWYRQTLGQGPEFLTYFQNEAQLEKSRLLSDRFSAERPKGSFSTLEIQRTEQGDSAMYLCASSLGDNTDTQYFGPGTRLTVL.